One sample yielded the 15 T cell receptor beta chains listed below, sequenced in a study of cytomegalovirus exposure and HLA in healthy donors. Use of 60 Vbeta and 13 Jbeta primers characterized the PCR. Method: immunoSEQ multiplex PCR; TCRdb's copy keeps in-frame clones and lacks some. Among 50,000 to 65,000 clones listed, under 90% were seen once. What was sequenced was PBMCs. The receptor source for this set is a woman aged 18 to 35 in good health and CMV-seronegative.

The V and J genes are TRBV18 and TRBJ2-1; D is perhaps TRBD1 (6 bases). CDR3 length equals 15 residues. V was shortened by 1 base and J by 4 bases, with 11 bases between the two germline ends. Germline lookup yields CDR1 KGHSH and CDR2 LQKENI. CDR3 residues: CASSPRTESYNEQFF. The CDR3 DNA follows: TGTGCCAGCTCACCACGGACAGAGTCGTACAATGAGCAGTTCTTC.

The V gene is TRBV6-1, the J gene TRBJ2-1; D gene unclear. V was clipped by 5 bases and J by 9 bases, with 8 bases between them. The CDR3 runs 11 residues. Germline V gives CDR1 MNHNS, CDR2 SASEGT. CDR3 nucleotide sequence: TGTGCCAGCAGTAAGGCTAGTGAGCAGTTCTTC. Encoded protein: CASSKASEQFF.

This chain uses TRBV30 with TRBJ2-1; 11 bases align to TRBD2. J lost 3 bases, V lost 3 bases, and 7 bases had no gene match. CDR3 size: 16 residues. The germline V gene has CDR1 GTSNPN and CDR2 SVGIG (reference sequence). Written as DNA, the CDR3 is TGTGCCTGGAGCCCCGGGACTAGCGGCTTCTACAATGAGCAGTTCTTC. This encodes CAWSPGTSGFYNEQFF.

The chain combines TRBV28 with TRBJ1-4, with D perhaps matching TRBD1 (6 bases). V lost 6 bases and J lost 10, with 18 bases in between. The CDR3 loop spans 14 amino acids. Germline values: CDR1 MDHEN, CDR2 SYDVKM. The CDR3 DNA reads TGTGCCAGCAGCCCTTCGGCCTGGGGGCGAAAACTGTTTTTT. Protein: CASSPSAWGRKLFF.

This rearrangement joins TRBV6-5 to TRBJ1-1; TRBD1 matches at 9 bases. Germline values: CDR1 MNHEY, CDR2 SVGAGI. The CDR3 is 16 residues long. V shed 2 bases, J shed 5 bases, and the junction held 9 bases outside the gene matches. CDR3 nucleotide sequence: TGTGCCAGCAGTTACCCCACGACAGGGGGTGTGACTGAAGCTTTCTTT. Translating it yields CASSYPTTGGVTEAFF.

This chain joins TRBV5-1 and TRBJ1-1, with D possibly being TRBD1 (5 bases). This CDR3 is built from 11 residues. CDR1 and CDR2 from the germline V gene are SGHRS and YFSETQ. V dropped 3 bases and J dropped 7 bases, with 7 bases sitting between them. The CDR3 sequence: CASSSGFEAFF. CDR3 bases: TGCGCCAGCAGCTCAGGGTTTGAAGCTTTCTTT.

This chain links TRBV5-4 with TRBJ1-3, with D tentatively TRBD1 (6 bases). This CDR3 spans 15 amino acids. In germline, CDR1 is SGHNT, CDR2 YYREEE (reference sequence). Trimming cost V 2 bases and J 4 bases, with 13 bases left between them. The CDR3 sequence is CASSFYGQRGNTIYF. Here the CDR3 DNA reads TGTGCCAGCAGCTTTTACGGACAGCGAGGAAACACCATATATTTT.

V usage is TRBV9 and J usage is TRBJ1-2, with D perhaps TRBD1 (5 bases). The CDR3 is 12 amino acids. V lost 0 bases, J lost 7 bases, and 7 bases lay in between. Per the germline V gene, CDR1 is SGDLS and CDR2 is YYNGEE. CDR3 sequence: CASSVAGPGYTF. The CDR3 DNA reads TGTGCCAGCAGCGTAGCAGGGCCTGGCTACACCTTC.

CDR3 DNA sequence: TGTGCCAGCAGCTTAGTTGTAGATTGCAGGGCGGGAGGCACAGATACGCAGTATTTT. Its translation is CASSLVVDCRAGGTDTQYF. The chain carries TRBV7-9 and TRBJ2-3, with 7 bases lining up with TRBD2. In germline, CDR1 is SEHNR, CDR2 FQNEAQ (reference sequence). The CDR3 loop spans 19 amino acids. Unmatched junction bases numbered 14, after V lost 1 base and J lost 1 base.

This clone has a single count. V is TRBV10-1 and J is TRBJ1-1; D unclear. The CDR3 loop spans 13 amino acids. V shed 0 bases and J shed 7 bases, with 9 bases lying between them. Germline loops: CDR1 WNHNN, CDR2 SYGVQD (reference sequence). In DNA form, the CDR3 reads TGCGCCAGCAGTGAGTCCTTTCCGGGTGAAGCTTTCTTT. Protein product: CASSESFPGEAFF.

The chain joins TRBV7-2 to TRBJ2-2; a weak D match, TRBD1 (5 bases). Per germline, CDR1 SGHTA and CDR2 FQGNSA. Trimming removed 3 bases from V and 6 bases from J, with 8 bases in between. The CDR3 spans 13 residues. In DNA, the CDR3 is TGTGCCAGCAGCTTTTGGGGCCCCGGGGAGCTGTTTTTT. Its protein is CASSFWGPGELFF.

CDR3 residues: CASSIGQGNYEQYF. In DNA, the CDR3 is TGTGCCAGTAGTATTGGACAGGGTAACTACGAGCAGTACTTC. The chain combines TRBV19 with TRBJ2-7; TRBD1 matches at 8 bases. Trimming cost V 3 bases and J 3 bases; bases outside gene matches: 4. This CDR3 has 14 residues. The germline V gene encodes CDR1 LNHDA and CDR2 SQIVND (reference sequence).

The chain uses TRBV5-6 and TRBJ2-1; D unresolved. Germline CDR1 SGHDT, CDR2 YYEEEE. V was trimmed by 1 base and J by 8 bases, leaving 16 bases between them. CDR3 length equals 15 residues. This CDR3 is CASSLMARLTDEQFF. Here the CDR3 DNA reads TGTGCCAGCAGCTTGATGGCTAGGCTAACGGATGAGCAGTTCTTC.

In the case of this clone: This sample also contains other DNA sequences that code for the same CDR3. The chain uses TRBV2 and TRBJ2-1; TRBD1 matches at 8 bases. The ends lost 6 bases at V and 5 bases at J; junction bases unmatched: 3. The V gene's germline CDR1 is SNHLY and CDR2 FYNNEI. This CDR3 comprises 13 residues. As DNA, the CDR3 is TGTGCCAGCAGCGGACAGGGAAACAATGAGCAGTTCTTC. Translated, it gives CASSGQGNNEQFF.

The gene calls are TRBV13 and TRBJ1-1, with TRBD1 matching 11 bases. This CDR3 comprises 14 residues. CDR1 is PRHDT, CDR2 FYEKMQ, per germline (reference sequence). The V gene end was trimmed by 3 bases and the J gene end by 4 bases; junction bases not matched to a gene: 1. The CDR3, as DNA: TGTGCCAGCAGCTTTGGACAGGGGGCCACTGAAGCTTTCTTT. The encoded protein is CASSFGQGATEAFF.